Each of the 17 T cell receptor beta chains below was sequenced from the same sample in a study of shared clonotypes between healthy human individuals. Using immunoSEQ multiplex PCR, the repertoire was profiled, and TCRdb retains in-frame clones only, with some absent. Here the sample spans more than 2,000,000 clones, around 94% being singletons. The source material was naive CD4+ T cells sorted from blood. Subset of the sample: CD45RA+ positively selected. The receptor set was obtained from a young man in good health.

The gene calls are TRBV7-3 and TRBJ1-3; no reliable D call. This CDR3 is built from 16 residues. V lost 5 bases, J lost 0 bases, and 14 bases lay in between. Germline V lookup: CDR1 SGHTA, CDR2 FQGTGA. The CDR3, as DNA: TGTGCCAGCAGCCCATCATTGCGTAGCTCTGGAAACACCATATATTTT. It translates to CASSPSLRSSGNTIYF.

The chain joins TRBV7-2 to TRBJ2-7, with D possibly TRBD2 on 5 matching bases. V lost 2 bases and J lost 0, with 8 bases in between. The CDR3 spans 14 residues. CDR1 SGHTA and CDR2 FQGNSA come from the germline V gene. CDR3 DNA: TGTGCCAGCAGCTTACACGGGAACTCCTACGAGCAGTACTTC. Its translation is CASSLHGNSYEQYF.

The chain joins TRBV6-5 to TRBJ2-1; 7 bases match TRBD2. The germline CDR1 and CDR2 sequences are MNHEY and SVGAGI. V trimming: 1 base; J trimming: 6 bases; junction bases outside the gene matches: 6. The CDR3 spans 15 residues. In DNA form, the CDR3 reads TGTGCCAGCAGTTACTTAATCGCGGGAGTCAATGAGCAGTTCTTC. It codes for CASSYLIAGVNEQFF.

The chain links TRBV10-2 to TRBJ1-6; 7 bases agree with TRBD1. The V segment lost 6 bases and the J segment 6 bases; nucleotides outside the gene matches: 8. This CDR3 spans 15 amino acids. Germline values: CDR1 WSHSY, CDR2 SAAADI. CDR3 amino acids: CASRLDRAGNSPLHF. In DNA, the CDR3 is TGCGCCAGCAGGCTAGACAGGGCGGGTAATTCACCCCTCCACTTT.

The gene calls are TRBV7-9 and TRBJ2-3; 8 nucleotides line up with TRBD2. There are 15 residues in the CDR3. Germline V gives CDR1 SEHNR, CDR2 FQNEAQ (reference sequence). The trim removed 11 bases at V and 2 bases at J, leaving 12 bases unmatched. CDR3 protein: CAGDPASGLTDTQYF. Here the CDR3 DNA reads TGTGCCGGAGACCCGGCTAGCGGGCTCACAGATACGCAGTATTTT.

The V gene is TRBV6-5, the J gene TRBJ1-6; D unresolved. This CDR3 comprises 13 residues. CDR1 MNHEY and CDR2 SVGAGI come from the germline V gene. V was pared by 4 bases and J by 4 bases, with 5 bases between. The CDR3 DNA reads TGTGCCAGCAGTTTAGATTATAATTCACCCCTCCACTTT. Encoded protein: CASSLDYNSPLHF.

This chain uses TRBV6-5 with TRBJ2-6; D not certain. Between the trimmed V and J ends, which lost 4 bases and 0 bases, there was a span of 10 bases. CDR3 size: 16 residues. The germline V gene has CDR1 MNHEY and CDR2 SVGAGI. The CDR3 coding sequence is TGTGCCAGCAGTTTTACCGCCGGCTCTGGGGCCAACGTCCTGACTTTC. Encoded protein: CASSFTAGSGANVLTF.

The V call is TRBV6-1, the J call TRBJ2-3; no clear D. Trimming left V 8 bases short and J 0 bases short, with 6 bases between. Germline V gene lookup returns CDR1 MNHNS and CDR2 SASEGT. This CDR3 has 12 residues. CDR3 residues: CASAVSTDTQYF. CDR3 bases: TGTGCCAGCGCGGTCAGCACAGATACGCAGTATTTT.

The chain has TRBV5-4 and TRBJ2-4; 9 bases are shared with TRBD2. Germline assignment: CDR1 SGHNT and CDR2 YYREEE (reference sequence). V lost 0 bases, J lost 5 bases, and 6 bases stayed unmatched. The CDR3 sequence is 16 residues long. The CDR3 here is CASSLAPSGVENIQYF. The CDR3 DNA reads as TGTGCCAGCAGCTTGGCTCCTAGCGGGGTTGAAAACATTCAGTACTTC.

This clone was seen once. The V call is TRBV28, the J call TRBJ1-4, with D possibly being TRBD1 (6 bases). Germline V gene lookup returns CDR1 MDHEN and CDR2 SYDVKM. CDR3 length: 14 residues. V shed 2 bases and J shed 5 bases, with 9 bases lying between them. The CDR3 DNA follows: TGTGCCAGCAGTTTAGCCGGACAGAATGAAAAACTGTTTTTT. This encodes CASSLAGQNEKLFF.

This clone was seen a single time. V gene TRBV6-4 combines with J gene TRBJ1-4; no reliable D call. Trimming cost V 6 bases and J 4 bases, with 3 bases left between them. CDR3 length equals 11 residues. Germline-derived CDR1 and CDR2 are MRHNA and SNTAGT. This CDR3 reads CASRNNEKLFF. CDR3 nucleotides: TGTGCCAGCAGGAATAATGAAAAACTGTTTTTT.

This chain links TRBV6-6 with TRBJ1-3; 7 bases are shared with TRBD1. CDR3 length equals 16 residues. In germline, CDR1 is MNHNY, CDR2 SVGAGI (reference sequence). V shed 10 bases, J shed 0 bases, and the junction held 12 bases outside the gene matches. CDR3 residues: CATQGDTFFSGNTIYF. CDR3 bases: TGTGCCACCCAGGGGGACACATTTTTCTCTGGAAACACCATATATTTT.

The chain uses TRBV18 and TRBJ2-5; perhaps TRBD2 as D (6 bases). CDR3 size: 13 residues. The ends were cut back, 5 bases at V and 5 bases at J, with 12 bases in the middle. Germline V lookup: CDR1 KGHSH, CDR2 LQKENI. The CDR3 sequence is CASSWSSGETQYF. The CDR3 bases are TGTGCCAGCTCATGGTCCAGCGGGGAGACCCAGTACTTC.

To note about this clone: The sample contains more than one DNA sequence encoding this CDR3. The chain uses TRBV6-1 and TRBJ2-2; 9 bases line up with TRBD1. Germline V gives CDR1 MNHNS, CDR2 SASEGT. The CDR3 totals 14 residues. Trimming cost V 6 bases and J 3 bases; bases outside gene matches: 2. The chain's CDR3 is CASRGTGYTGELFF. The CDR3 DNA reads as TGTGCCAGCAGAGGGACAGGGTACACCGGGGAGCTGTTTTTT.

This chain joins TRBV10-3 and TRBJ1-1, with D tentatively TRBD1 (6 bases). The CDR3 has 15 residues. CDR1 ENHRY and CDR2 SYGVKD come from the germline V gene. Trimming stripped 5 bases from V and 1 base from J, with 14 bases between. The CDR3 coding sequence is TGTGCCATCAGTAGGGGGGGCGTTACGAACACTGAAGCTTTCTTT. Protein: CAISRGGVTNTEAFF.

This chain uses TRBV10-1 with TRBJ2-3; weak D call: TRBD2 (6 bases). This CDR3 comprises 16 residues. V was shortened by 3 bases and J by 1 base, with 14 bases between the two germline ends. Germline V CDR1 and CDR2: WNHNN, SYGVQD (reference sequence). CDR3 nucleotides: TGCGCCAGCAGTGACCCGCGGGGACTGGGCACAGATACGCAGTATTTT. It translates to CASSDPRGLGTDTQYF.

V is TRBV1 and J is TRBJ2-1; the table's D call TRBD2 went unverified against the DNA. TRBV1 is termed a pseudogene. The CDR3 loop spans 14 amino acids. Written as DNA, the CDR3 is TGCACCAGCAGCCAAGACCTTGTGGGCGGGGATGGGTTCTTC. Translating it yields CTSSQDLVGGDGFF.